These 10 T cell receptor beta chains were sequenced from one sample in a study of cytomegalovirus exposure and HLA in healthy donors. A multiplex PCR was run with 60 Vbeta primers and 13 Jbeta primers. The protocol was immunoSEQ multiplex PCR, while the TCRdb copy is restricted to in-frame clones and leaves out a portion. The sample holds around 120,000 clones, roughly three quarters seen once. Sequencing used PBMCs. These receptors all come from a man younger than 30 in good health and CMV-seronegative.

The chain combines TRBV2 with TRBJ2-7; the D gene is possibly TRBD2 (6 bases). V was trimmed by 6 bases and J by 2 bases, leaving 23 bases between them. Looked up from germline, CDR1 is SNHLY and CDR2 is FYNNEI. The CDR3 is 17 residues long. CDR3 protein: CASSASTGGVPPYEQYV. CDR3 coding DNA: TGTGCCAGCAGCGCTTCCACCGGAGGGGTCCCACCCTACGAGCAGTACGTC.

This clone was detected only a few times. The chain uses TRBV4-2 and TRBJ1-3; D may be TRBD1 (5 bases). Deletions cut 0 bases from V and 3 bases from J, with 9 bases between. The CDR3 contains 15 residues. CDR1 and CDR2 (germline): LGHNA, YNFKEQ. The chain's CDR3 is CASSQDRTGGNTIYF. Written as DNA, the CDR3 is TGTGCCAGCAGCCAAGATAGAACAGGTGGAAACACCATATATTTT.

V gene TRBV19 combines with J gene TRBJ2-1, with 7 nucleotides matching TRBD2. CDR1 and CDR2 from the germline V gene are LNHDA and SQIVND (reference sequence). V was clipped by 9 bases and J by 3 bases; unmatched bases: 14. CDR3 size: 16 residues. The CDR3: CASQYVGGSRYNEQFF. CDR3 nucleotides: TGTGCCAGCCAATATGTCGGCGGGAGTCGCTACAATGAGCAGTTCTTC.

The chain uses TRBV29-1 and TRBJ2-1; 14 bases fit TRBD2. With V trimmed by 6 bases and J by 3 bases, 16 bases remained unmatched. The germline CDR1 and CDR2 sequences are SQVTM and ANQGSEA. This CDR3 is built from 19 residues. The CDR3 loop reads CSVRFLTSGRASGYNEQFF. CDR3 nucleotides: TGCAGCGTCCGATTCTTGACTAGCGGGAGGGCCTCAGGCTACAATGAGCAGTTCTTC.

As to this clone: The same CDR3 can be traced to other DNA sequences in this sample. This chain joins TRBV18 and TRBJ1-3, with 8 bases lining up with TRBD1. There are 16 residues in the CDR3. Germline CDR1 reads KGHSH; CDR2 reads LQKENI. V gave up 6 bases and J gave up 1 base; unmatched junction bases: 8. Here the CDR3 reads CASSPRTGTSGNTIYF. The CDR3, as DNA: TGTGCCAGCTCGCCGCGGACAGGGACTTCTGGAAACACCATATATTTT.

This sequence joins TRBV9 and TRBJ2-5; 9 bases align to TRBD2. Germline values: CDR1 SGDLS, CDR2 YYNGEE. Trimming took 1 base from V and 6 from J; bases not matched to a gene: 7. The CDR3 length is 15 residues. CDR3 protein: CASSVFSGSIQTQYF. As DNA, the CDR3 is TGTGCCAGCAGCGTATTTAGCGGGAGTATACAGACCCAGTACTTC.

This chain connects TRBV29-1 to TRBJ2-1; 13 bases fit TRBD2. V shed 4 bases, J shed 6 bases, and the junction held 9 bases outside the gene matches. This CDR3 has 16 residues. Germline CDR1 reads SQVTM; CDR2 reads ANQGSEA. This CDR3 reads CSVVGTSGMGVNEQFF. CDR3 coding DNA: TGCAGCGTTGTCGGGACTAGCGGGATGGGCGTCAATGAGCAGTTCTTC.

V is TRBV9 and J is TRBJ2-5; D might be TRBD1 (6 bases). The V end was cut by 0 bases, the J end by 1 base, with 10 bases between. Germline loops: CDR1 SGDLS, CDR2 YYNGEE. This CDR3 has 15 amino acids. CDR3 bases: TGTGCCAGCAGCGTAGGGGGGCCGTCCCAAGAGACCCAGTACTTC. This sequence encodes CASSVGGPSQETQYF.

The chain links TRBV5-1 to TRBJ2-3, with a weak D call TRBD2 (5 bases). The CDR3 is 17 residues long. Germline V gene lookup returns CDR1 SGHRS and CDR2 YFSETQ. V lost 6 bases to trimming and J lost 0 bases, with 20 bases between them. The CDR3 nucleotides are TGCGCCAGCAATCACGGACTCCGGTCCCCTAGCACAGATACGCAGTATTTT. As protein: CASNHGLRSPSTDTQYF. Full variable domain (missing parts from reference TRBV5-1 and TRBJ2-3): KAGVTQTPRYLIKTRGQQVTLSCSPISGHRSVSWYQQTPGQGLQFLFEYFSETQRNKGNFPGRFSGRQFSNSRSEMNVSTLELGDSALYLCASNHGLRSPSTDTQYFGPGTRLTVL.

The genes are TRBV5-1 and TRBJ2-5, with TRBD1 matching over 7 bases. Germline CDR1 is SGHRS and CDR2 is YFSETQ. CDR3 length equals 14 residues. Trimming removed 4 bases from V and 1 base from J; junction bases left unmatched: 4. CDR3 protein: CASSQTGSQETQYF. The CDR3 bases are TGCGCCAGCAGCCAGACAGGGAGCCAAGAGACCCAGTACTTC.